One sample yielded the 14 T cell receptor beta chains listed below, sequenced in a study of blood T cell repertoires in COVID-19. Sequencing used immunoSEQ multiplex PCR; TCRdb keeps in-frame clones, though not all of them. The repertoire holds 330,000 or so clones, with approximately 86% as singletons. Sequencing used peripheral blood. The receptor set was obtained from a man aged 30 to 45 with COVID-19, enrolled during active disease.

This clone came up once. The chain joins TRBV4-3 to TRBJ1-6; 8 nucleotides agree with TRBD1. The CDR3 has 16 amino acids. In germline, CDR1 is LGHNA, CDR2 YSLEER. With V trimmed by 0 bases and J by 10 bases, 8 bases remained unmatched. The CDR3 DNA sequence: TGCGCCAGCAGCCAAGAACTACGGGCAGGGGGCTCACCCCTCCACTTT. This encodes CASSQELRAGGSPLHF.

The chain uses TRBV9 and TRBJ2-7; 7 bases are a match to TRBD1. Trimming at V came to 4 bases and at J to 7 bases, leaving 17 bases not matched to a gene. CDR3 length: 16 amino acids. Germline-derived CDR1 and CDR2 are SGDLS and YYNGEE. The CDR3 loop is CASSPLVGTGVREQYF. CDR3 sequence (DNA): TGTGCCAGCAGCCCTCTCGTGGGAACAGGGGTTCGGGAGCAGTACTTC.

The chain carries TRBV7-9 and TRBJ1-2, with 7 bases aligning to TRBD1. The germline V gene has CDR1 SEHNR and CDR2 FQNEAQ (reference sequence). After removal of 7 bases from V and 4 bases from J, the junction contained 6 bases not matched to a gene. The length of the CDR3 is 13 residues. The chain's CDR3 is CASNRDSSYGYTF. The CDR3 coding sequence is TGTGCCAGCAACCGGGACAGTTCCTATGGCTACACCTTC.

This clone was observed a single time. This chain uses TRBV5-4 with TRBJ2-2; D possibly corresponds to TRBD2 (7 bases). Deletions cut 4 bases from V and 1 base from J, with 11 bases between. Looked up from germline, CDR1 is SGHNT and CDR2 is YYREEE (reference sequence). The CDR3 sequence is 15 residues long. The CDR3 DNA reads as TGTGCCAGCAGCAAGGGGGGGGTGAACACCGGGGAGCTGTTTTTT. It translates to CASSKGGVNTGELFF.

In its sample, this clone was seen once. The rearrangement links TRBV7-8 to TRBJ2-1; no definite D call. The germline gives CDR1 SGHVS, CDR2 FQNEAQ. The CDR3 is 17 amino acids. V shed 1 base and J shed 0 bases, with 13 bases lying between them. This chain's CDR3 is CASSLVYSTSSYNEQFF. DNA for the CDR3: TGTGCCAGCAGCTTAGTTTATAGCACGAGCTCCTACAATGAGCAGTTCTTC.

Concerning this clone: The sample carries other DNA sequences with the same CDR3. The CDR3 is CASSPAGGTTDTQYF. The CDR3 DNA is TGTGCCAGCTCACCAGCGGGAGGAACCACAGATACGCAGTATTTT. V gene TRBV18 combines with J gene TRBJ2-3; TRBD2 matches at 8 bases. Germline loops: CDR1 KGHSH, CDR2 LQKENI. The V segment lost 2 bases and the J segment 2 bases; nucleotides outside the gene matches: 3. The CDR3 has 15 amino acids.

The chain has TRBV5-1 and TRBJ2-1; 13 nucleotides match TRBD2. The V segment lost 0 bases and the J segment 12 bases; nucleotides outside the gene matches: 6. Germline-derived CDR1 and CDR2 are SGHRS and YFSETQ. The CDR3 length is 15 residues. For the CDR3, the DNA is TGCGCCAGCAGCTTGGGACTAGCGGGAGGCCGCGGGCAGTTCTTC. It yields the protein CASSLGLAGGRGQFF.

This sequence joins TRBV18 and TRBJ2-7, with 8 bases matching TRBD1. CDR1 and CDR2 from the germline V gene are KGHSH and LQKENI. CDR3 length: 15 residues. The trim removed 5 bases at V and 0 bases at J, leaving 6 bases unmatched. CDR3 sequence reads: CASSSDRARSYEQYF. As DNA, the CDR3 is TGTGCCAGCTCATCGGACAGGGCCCGCTCCTACGAGCAGTACTTC.

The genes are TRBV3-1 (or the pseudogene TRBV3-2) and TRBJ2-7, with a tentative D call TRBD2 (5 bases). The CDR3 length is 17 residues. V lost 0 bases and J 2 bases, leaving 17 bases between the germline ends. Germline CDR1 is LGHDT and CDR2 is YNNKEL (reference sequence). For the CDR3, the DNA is TGTGCCAGCAGCCAAGATTCTTCGGGGAATCCCACCTACGAGCAGTACTTC. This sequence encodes CASSQDSSGNPTYEQYF.

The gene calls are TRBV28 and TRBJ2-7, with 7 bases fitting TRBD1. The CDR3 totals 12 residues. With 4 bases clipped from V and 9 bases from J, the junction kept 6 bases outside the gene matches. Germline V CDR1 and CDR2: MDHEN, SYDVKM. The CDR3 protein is CASSSNTGAQYF. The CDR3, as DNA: TGTGCCAGCAGTTCCAATACAGGGGCGCAGTACTTC.

This CDR3 reads CATSRDFQGEKLFF. CDR3 nucleotides: TGTGCCACCAGCAGAGATTTTCAGGGAGAAAAACTGTTTTTT. This rearrangement joins TRBV15 to TRBJ1-4; the D gene is possibly TRBD1 (5 bases). The CDR3 has 14 amino acids. Looked up from germline, CDR1 is LNHNV and CDR2 is YYDKDF (reference sequence). Trimming removed 0 bases from V and 8 bases from J, with 10 bases in between.

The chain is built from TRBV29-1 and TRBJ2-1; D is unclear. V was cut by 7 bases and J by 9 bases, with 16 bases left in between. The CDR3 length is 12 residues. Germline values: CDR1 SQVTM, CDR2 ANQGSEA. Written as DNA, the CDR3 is TGCAGCGCCGGCCTGGGCGTGGGTGAGCAGTTCTTC. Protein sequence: CSAGLGVGEQFF.

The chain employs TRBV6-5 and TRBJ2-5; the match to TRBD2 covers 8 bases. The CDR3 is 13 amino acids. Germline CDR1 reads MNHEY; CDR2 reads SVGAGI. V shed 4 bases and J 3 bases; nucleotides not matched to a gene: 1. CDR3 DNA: TGTGCCAGCAGTTCACTAGCGGAAGAGACCCAGTACTTC. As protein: CASSSLAEETQYF.

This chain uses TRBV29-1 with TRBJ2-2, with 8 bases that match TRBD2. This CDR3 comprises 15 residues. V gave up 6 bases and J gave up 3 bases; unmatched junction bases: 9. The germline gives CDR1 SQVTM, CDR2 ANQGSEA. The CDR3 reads CSVLAGGYHTGELFF. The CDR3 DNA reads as TGCAGCGTCCTGGCGGGGGGATATCACACCGGGGAGCTGTTTTTT.